This T cell receptor (beta chain) originates from a study of Graves' ophthalmopathy and Graves' hyperthyroidism. The overall study: No ophthalmopathy within 18 months of follow-up signified stable hyperthyroidism.

The TCR beta CDR3 regions underwent amplification from RNA transcripts. RT-PCR was first run with HTBI primers, then multiplex PCR in a second round. Each CDR3 protein is one row after TCRdb ran MiXCR on the multiplex PCR reads. In the table there are around 590,000 distinct CDR3 sequences, approximately 37% of which are singletons. Worth noting for this clonotype: Its specificity is unknown. A much bigger clone sits one base away, suggesting this may be a read error.

Study-wide findings and caveats: Blood contained most expanded thyroid clonotypes exceeding 0.001 frequency.

This receptor was taken from an adult man with Graves' hyperthyroidism. Source material: peripheral blood or thyroid tissue (not recorded which).

The CDR3 spells CVSSYSGPTVRFGSPLHF. In nucleotides, the CDR3 is TGTGTCAGCAGTTACTCGGGTCCTACAGTCAGGTTTGGTTCACCCCTCCACTTT. This rearrangement joins TRBV6-5 to TRBJ1-6; D is ambiguous. Germline CDR1 MNHEY, CDR2 SVGAGI. The length of the CDR3 is 18 residues.